The entry that follows covers one T cell receptor (beta chain) sequence. CDR1 is MNHEY and CDR2 is SVGAGI in the germline V gene. Between the trimmed V and J ends, which lost 6 bases and 1 base, there was a span of 9 bases. There are 13 residues in the CDR3. Sequencing used immunoSEQ multiplex PCR; TCRdb keeps in-frame clones, though not all of them. In the table there are under 60,000 clones, 82% of which are singletons. This sample was included in a study of blood T cell repertoires in COVID-19. Overall study context: Donors in the United States, Italy and Spain gave samples during acute or convalescent COVID-19.

The sequence derives from a man aged 35 to 55 with acute or convalescent COVID-19. Sequenced input: peripheral blood. The chain employs TRBV6-5 and TRBJ1-1; D is undetermined. Here the CDR3 DNA reads TGTGCCAGCAGGGCCTTTACGAACACTGAAGCTTTCTTT. Amino acid sequence: CASRAFTNTEAFF.